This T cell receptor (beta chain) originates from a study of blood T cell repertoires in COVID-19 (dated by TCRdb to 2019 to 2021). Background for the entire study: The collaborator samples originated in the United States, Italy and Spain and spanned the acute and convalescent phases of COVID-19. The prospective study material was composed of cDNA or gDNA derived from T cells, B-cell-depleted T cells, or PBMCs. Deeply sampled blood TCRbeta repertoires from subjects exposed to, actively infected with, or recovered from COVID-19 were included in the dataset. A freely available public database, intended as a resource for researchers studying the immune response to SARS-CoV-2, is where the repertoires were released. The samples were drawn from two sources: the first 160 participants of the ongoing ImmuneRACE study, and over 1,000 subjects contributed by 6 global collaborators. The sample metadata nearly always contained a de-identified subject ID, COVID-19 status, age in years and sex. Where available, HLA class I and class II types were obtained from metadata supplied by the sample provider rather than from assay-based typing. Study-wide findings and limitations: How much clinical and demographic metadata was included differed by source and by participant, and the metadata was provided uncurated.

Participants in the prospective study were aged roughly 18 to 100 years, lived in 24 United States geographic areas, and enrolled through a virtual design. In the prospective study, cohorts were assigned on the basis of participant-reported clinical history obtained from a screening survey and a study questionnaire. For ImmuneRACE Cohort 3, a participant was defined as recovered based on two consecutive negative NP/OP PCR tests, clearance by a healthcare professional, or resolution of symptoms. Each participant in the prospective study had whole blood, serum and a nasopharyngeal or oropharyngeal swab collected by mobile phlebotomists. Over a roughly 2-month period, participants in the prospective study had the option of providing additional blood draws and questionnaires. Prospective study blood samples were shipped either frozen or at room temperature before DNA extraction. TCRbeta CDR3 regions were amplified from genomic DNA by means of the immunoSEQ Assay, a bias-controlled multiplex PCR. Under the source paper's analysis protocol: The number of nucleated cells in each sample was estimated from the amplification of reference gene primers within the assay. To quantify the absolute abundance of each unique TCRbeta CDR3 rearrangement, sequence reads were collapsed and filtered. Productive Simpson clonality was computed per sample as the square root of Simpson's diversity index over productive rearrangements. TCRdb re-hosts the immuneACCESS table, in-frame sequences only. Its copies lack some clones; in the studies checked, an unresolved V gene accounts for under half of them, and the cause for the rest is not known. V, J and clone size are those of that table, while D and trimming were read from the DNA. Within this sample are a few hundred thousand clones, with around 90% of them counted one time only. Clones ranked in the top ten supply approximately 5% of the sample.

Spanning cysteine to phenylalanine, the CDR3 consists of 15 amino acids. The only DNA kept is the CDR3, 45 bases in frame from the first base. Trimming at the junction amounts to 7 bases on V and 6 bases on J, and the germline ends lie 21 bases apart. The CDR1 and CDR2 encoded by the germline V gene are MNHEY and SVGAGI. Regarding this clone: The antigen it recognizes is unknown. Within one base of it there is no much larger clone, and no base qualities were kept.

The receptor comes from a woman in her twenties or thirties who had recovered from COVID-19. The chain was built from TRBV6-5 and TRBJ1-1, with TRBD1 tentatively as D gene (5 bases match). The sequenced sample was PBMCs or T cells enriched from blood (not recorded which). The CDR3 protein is CASTPWGGMVAEAFF. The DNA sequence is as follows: TGTGCCAGCACCCCCTGGGGGGGGATGGTGGCTGAAGCTTTCTTT.